Given below is one T cell receptor (beta chain) in context. This clonotype was detected ten times or more. Its target antigen remains unknown. The record has no base qualities; no much larger clone is one base away. The sample comes from a study of T-cell memory formation after mild COVID-19 (dated by TCRdb to the early 2020s). About the study as a whole: TCR sequence clusters from the two donors were found to be largely donor specific. T-cell clones expanding and contracting after mild COVID-19 in a couple of donors were tracked by longitudinal TCRalpha and TCRbeta repertoire sequencing. The cohort was made up of two young adult volunteers, one female and one male, who were previously healthy. Overall results and qualifications from the work: The study covered only a couple of mild cases, and larger cohorts including severe cases with pre-infection samples were considered necessary. SARS-CoV-2 specificity was not confirmed for the second-wave clones peaking on day 37. From day 15 to 85, contracting clones showed balanced CD4/CD8 phenotypes, whereas a second wave of clones that expanded from day 15 to 37 leaned towards CD4+. Contracting CD4+ clones were located mainly in the CM and EM memory subsets, whereas CD8+ clones were found to be enriched in EMRA. Some responding clones were found in pre-infection memory, which suggests that pre-existing cross-reactive memory T cells took part in the SARS-CoV-2 response.

Ficoll-Paque density gradient centrifugation was used to isolate PBMCs. CDR1 is given as DFQATT and CDR2 as SNEGSKA, both from the germline V gene (reference sequence). V and J are trimmed by 4 bases and 5 bases, and the gene matches miss 7 bases of the junction. Taken from cysteine to phenylalanine, the CDR3 has 14 residues. CDR3 DNA only is kept here, 42 bases in frame from base 1. The run used an Illumina NovaSeq 6000. TCRalpha and TCRbeta cDNA libraries were constructed by 5'RACE with constant-segment primers, with sample barcodes and unique molecular identifiers being introduced. RNA was extracted from every sample with Trizol reagent. Libraries were amplified in two PCR steps, with a second sample barcode and Illumina TruSeq adapters added in the second step. Libraries were sequenced on an Illumina NovaSeq with 2 x 150 bp paired-end reads. From the authors' description of their analysis: The reads were demultiplexed and collapsed into UMI-guided consensus sequences using migec v1.2.7. With mixcr v2.1.11, UMI consensuses were aligned to TRA and TRB V and J templates and assembled into clonotypes. Clonotypes were classified as expanded or contracted when called significant by both edgeR and NoisET, with noise models trained on biological replicates. edgeR calls used a false discovery rate-adjusted p below 0.01 and a log2 fold-change threshold of 1. PCA with hierarchical clustering of max-normalized trajectories of the 1000 most abundant clonotypes was used as exploratory dynamics analysis. Separately sequenced CD4+ and CD8+ repertoires were used to assign the CD4 or CD8 phenotype of responding clones. Starting from the raw public reads, TCRdb applied fastp trimming at Q25, assembled clones with MiXCR and retained in-frame beta chains. Rows are unified per CDR3 protein, each entry keeping the most common DNA and genes. The V and J calls shown here were made by TCRdb, not taken from the authors' results. The sample includes about 140,000 distinct CDR3 sequences, with approximately 5.7% observed a single time. About 1.9% of the sample is taken by the ten largest.

The sequenced material came from PBMCs or a T cell subset sorted from them (not recorded which). The V gene is TRBV20-1 and the J gene is TRBJ2-5; TRBD2 matches 10 bases in the middle. This sequence was found in an adult woman who had mild COVID-19 (a few samples of this study predate the infection). The sample titles of this study are shuffled in the database, so cell type and time point are left out; the donor was told from shared clones. The nucleotide sequence reads TGCAGTGCTAACCCTAGCGGGAGAAGGGAGACCCAGTACTTC. The resulting protein is CSANPSGRRETQYF.